This record looks at one TCR beta chain sequence and its context. Its specificity is not known. This sample stems from a study of shared clonotypes between healthy human individuals. Broader study findings: Rarefaction analysis demonstrated incomplete sorted-subset sequencing notwithstanding large depth. It was the non-shared clonotypes that had lower generation probabilities than clonotypes shared by all four donors.

Here immunoSEQ multiplex PCR was the method, and the copy in TCRdb shows in-frame clones only, minus some. This table holds approximately 340,000 clones, roughly 80% found once. This sequence was found in a man aged 30 to 45 in good health. The sequenced material came from memory CD4+ T cells sorted from blood. The subset is: CD45RA-negative fraction.

The CDR3 nucleotides are TGTGCCAGCAGTGACCTCCTGAGGTCTGGGAACACTGAAGCTTTCTTT. Its translation: CASSDLLRSGNTEAFF. The J gene is TRBJ1-1, the V gene TRBV2, with D unresolved. Looked up from germline, CDR1 is SNHLY and CDR2 is FYNNEI. The V and J ends lost 3 bases and 1 base respectively, with 15 bases between them. There are 16 residues in the CDR3.